The source of this TCR beta chain is a study of T cell responses to AZD1222 COVID-19 vaccine. General study findings and limits: Most donors were white British, females outnumbered males, and clonal diversity was possibly underestimated. Unmutated variant regions are reportedly targeted by nearly half of spike-specific TCRs.

From germline, CDR1 is LNHNV and CDR2 YYDKDF (reference sequence). The V segment lost 0 bases and the J segment 6 bases; nucleotides outside the gene matches: 9. This CDR3 has 18 amino acids. TCRdb keeps only in-frame clones here, not all; method: immunoSEQ multiplex PCR. The table includes roughly 70,000 clones, 88% detected once. As regards this clone: Its antigen is currently unknown.

The sequence was obtained from an adult who received the MenACWY meningococcal vaccine as a control. The chain uses TRBV15 and TRBJ2-2, with 11 nucleotides matching TRBD2. The sample consisted of peripheral blood, taken 28 days after the second dose of the MenACWY control vaccine. The CDR3: CATSREGLAGGWAGELFF. The CDR3 region has the DNA TGTGCCACCAGCAGAGAGGGGCTAGCGGGAGGTTGGGCCGGGGAGCTGTTTTTT.